This TCR beta chain was recorded in a study of cytomegalovirus exposure and HLA in healthy donors. Study-level results: Specific recognition of CMV antigens was confirmed in vitro for a few chains (all CMV-associated).

Researchers ran the PCR with 60 Vbeta and 13 Jbeta primers. The method was immunoSEQ multiplex PCR; TCRdb's version includes in-frame clones alone and lacks a portion of them. The sample records some 110,000 clones, around 64% being singletons. In this sample, this clone turned up a few times. No antigen is known for it. V shed 4 bases and J shed 5 bases, with 13 bases lying between them. Germline assignment: CDR1 SGHTS and CDR2 YDEGEE. CDR3 length: 13 residues. This chain uses TRBV5-8 with TRBJ2-7; tentative D call: TRBD1 (6 bases). Source material: PBMCs. The sequence was obtained from a man aged 30-40 years in good health and CMV-seropositive. The CDR3 sequence: CASSLNRDHEQYF. The CDR3 DNA reads as TGTGCCAGCAGCCTTAACAGGGACCACGAGCAGTACTTC.